Listed below are T cell receptor beta chains from one sample, sequenced in a study of T-cell memory formation after mild COVID-19. MiXCR, applied by TCRdb to the 5' RACE reads, yields one record per CDR3 protein. The sample records about 560,000 distinct CDR3 sequences, less than 25% being singletons. The material sequenced was PBMCs or a T cell subset sorted from them (not recorded which). Every receptor here comes from an adult woman who had mild COVID-19 (a few samples of this study predate the infection). Cell type and time point are not known. Each CDR3 is given with its conserved first and last residue. A D gene is named only where the DNA matches it firmly. A clone size is listed for some rows: how often the clone was seen (once, few, many), or a class if it is expanded.

CDR3	DNA	D	V	size	J
CSAPGGLDGSYNEQFF	TGCAGTGCCCCTGGGGGACTTGATGGCTCCTACAATGAGCAGTTCTTC	-	TRBV20-1	few	TRBJ2-1
CASSSSGIPYEQYF	TGTGCCAGCAGCTCCTCGGGAATCCCCTACGAGCAGTACTTC	-	TRBV5-4	-	TRBJ2-7
CASSTPGEVNTEAFF	TGTGCCAGCAGTACCCCCGGGGAAGTGAACACTGAAGCTTTCTTT	-	TRBV7-9	few	TRBJ1-1
CASSIEGNTYYEQYF	TGTGCCAGTAGTATAGAGGGAAACACCTACTACGAGCAGTACTTC	-	TRBV19	few	TRBJ2-7
CASSQLGVVTIYF	TGTGCCAGCAGTCAACTGGGTGTCGTTACCATATATTTT	-	TRBV12-3/TRBV12-4	-	TRBJ1-3
CASSSDLGGYTF	TGCGCCAGCAGCTCGGACCTTGGGGGCTACACCTTC	-	TRBV5-1	many	TRBJ1-2
CASSKAAGQLNTEAFF	TGCGCCAGCAGCAAAGCGGCAGGACAGCTGAACACTGAAGCTTTCTTT	-	TRBV5-1	-	TRBJ1-1
CASSLSVGTGTNQPQHF	TGTGCCAGCAGCCTGTCGGTCGGGACAGGGACCAATCAGCCCCAGCATTTT	TRBD1	TRBV11-2	-	TRBJ1-5
CASRASGSHEQFF	TGTGCCAGCAGGGCTAGCGGGAGCCATGAGCAGTTCTTC	TRBD2	TRBV6-2/TRBV6-3	few	TRBJ2-1
CASSVGDTSWGNTIYF	TGTGCCAGCAGCGTAGGGGACACTTCGTGGGGAAACACCATATATTTT	-	TRBV9	-	TRBJ1-3
CASSILGARSDTQYF	TGTGCCAGCAGCATCCTCGGGGCTAGGTCAGATACGCAGTATTTT	-	TRBV7-2	many	TRBJ2-3
CASSSGPTGELFF	TGTGCCAGCAGCTCTGGTCCTACCGGGGAGCTGTTTTTT	-	TRBV7-2	few	TRBJ2-2
CATLSGGAGDTQYF	TGTGCCACCCTCAGCGGGGGGGCCGGGGATACGCAGTATTTT	TRBD2	TRBV10-3	-	TRBJ2-3
CSARRLSGTVNTEAFF	TGCAGTGCTAGAAGACTTTCGGGGACCGTGAACACTGAAGCTTTCTTT	-	TRBV20-1	many	TRBJ1-1
CASRWTGNSNQPQHF	TGTGCCAGCAGATGGACAGGCAATAGCAATCAGCCCCAGCATTTT	TRBD1	TRBV6-2/TRBV6-3	few	TRBJ1-5
CSARRRGEQFF	TGCAGTGCTAGGAGACGAGGTGAGCAGTTCTTC	-	TRBV20-1	few	TRBJ2-1
CASTNRGDTGELFF	TGTGCCAGCACCAACAGGGGGGACACCGGGGAGCTGTTTTTT	TRBD1	TRBV6-1	-	TRBJ2-2
CAIRGQGRNQPQHF	TGTGCCATCAGGGGACAGGGACGCAATCAGCCCCAGCATTTT	TRBD1	TRBV10-3	-	TRBJ1-5
CASSQGQVGGTQYF	TGCGCCAGCAGCCAAGGGCAGGTGGGGGGGACGCAGTATTTT	TRBD2	TRBV4-1	few	TRBJ2-3
CASSRLATSTDTQYF	TGTGCCAGCAGCAGGCTAGCCACTAGCACAGATACGCAGTATTTT	-	TRBV7-8	few	TRBJ2-3
CASSPNRVTSDTEAFF	TGCGCCAGCAGTCCTAATAGGGTAACATCGGACACTGAAGCTTTCTTT	-	TRBV5-1	few	TRBJ1-1
CASSFQGAAGYTF	TGTGCCAGCAGTTTTCAAGGGGCCGCTGGCTACACCTTC	-	TRBV12-3/TRBV12-4	-	TRBJ1-2
CASSLLGQSYEQYF	TGCGCCAGCAGCTTGCTGGGACAGTCCTACGAGCAGTACTTC	TRBD1	TRBV5-1	-	TRBJ2-7
CASSLAPDRKKGEQYF	TGTGCCAGCAGCTTAGCTCCTGACCGTAAAAAGGGCGAGCAGTACTTC	-	TRBV7-9	-	TRBJ2-7
CASSQAGSNSFGETQYF	TGCGCCAGCAGCCAAGCCGGTTCGAACTCGTTTGGAGAGACCCAGTACTTC	-	TRBV4-1	-	TRBJ2-5
CASSYGRGRYEQYF	TGTGCCAGCAGTTACGGCAGGGGGCGGTACGAGCAGTACTTC	TRBD1	TRBV6-5	few	TRBJ2-7
CSAGASGDFGNQPQHF	TGCAGTGCAGGGGCGTCGGGAGACTTTGGCAATCAGCCCCAGCATTTT	-	TRBV20-1	few	TRBJ1-5
CASSLGTVYNEQFF	TGTGCCAGCAGCTTAGGGACAGTCTACAATGAGCAGTTCTTC	-	TRBV7-8	few	TRBJ2-1
CASGRVNVGTDTQYF	TGCGCCAGCGGCAGGGTCAATGTCGGCACAGATACGCAGTATTTT	-	TRBV23-1	-	TRBJ2-3
CASSMTGGELFF	TGCGCCAGCAGCATGACAGGGGGAGAACTGTTTTTT	TRBD1	TRBV5-1	few	TRBJ1-4
CASSFGRGRAEAFF	TGTGCCAGCAGCTTCGGTCGCGGTCGGGCTGAAGCTTTCTTT	-	TRBV11-2	few	TRBJ1-1